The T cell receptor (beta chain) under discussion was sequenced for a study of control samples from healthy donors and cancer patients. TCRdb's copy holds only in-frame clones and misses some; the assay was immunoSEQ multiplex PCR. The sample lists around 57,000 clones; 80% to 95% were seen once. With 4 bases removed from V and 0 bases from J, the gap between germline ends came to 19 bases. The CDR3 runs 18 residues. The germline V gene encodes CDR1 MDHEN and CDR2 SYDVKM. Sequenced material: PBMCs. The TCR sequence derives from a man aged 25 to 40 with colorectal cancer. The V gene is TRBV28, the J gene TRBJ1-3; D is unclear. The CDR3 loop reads CASSSPYLESASGNTIYF. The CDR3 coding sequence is TGTGCCAGCAGTTCTCCCTACCTCGAGAGCGCCTCTGGAAACACCATATATTTT.